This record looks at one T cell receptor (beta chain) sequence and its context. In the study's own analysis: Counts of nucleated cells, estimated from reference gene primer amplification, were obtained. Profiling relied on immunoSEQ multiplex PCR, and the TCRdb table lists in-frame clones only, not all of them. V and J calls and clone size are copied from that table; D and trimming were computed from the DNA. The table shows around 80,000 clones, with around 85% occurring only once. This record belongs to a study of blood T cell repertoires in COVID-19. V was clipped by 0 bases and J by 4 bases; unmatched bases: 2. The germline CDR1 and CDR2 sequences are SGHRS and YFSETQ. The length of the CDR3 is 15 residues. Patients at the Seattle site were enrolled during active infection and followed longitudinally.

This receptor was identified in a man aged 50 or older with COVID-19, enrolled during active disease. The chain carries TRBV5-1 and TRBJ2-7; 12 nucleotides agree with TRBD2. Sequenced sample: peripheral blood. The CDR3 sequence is CASSLGLAGVYEQYF. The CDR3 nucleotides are TGCGCCAGCAGCTTGGGACTAGCGGGGGTATACGAGCAGTACTTC.